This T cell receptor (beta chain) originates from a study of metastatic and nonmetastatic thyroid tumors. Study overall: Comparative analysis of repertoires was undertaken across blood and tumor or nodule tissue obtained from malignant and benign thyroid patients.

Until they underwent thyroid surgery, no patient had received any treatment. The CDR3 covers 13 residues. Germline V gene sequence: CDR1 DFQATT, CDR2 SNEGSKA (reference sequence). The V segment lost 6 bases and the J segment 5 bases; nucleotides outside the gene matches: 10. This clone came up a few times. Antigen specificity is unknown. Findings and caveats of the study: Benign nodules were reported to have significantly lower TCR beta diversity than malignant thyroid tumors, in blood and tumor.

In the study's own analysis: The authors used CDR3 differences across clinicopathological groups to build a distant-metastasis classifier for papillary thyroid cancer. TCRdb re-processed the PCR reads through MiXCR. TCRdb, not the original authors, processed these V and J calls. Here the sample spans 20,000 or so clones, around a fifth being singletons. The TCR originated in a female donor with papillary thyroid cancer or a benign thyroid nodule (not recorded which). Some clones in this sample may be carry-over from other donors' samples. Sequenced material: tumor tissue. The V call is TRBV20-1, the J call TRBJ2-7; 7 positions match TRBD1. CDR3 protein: CSATDRDHDEQYF. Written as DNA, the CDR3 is TGCAGTGCCACAGACAGGGATCACGACGAGCAGTACTTC.